The 5 T cell receptor beta chains in this list originate from one sample, sequenced in a study of shared clonotypes between healthy human individuals. Using immunoSEQ multiplex PCR, the repertoire was profiled, and TCRdb retains in-frame clones only, with some absent. Of about 2.4 million clones detected, more than 85% appear once; the ten largest clones hold 0.36%. The source material was naive CD4+ T cells from PBMCs. Subset meaning: CD45RA+ positively selected. Receptors were obtained from a man aged 18 to 29 in good health. Some clones in this sample may be carry-over from other donors' samples.

The V gene is TRBV11-2, the J gene TRBJ2-7; 12 bases agree with TRBD1. After removal of 5 bases from V and 5 bases from J, the junction contained 7 bases not matched to a gene. The CDR3 runs to 15 residues. Germline CDR1 SGHAT, CDR2 FQNNGV. CDR3 bases: TGTGCCAGCAGCGCCCGGGACAGGGGGCGGAACGAGCAGTACTTC. Its translation is CASSARDRGRNEQYF.

The chain joins TRBV28 to TRBJ1-3; D possibly corresponds to TRBD1 (6 bases). The CDR3 consists of 15 residues. The V gene's germline CDR1 is MDHEN and CDR2 SYDVKM. V dropped 5 bases and J dropped 0 bases, with 11 bases sitting between them. This chain's CDR3 is CASSLTGNSGNTIYF. As DNA, the CDR3 is TGTGCCAGCAGTCTTACAGGGAACTCTGGAAACACCATATATTTT.

The chain has TRBV21-1 and TRBJ2-3; no DNA check was done on the table's D call, TRBD2. TRBV21-1 counts as a pseudogene. This CDR3 contains 15 residues. CDR3 bases: TGTGCCAGCAGCAAAGAAGAGGGTTGGACAGATACGCAGTATTTT. It yields the protein CASSKEEGWTDTQYF.

V usage is TRBV6-5 and J usage is TRBJ2-1, with D maybe TRBD2 (5 bases). CDR3 length equals 15 residues. V was trimmed by 4 bases and J by 2 bases, leaving 12 bases between them. CDR1 and CDR2 (germline): MNHEY, SVGAGI. CDR3 protein: CASSSSDSAYNEQFF. The DNA for the CDR3 is TGTGCCAGCAGTTCATCGGACTCGGCCTACAATGAGCAGTTCTTC.

The genes are TRBV27 and TRBJ2-1; D perhaps matches TRBD1 (6 bases). Germline values: CDR1 MNHEY, CDR2 SMNVEV (reference sequence). Trimming removed 6 bases at V and 7 bases at J, with 13 bases between. The CDR3 sequence is 13 residues long. CDR3 DNA sequence: TGTGCCAGCAGGACGGACAGCAGGAATGAGCAGTTCTTC. Amino acid sequence: CASRTDSRNEQFF.